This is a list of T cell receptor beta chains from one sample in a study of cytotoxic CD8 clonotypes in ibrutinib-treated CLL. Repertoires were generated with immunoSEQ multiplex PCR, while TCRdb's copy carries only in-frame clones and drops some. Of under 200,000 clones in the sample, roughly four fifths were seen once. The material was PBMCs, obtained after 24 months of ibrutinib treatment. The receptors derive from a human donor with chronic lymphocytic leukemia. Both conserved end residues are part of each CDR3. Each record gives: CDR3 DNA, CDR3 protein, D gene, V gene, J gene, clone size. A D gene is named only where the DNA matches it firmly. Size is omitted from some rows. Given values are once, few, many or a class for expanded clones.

TGTGCCAGCAGTGAGGGCTCTGGCTACACCTTC	CASSEGSGYTF	-	TRBV28	TRBJ1-2	-
TGTGCCAGTAGTGCAGTGGTCAGGGCAGGTCAGCCCCAGCATTTT	CASSAVVRAGQPQHF	-	TRBV19	TRBJ1-5	-
TGTGCCAGTAGTGTTGTAGGGGTTGAGCCCCAGCATTTT	CASSVVGVEPQHF	-	TRBV19	TRBJ1-5	once
TGTGCCAGCAGCTTCCTTGCAGGGAGAGCTAGCGGGAATAGGGGCGAGCAGTACTTC	CASSFLAGRASGNRGEQYF	TRBD2	TRBV7-9	TRBJ2-7	-
TGTGCCAGCAGCTCTTACGGTAGCACAGATACGCAGTATTTT	CASSSYGSTDTQYF	-	TRBV7-8	TRBJ2-3	few
TGTGCCAGTAGTATCAGGGCTCCCGGAAACACCATATATTTT	CASSIRAPGNTIYF	-	TRBV19	TRBJ1-3	-
TGTGCCAGCTCGCCTAGGGGGCCAGTCGGCAGGGACACTGAAGCTTTCTTT	CASSPRGPVGRDTEAFF	TRBD1	TRBV18	TRBJ1-1	-
TGTGCCAGCAAAAGGGCAGGGTACCAAGAGACCCAGTACTTC	CASKRAGYQETQYF	-	TRBV6-5	TRBJ2-5	-
TGTGCCTGGAGCGCCGGCGTGGTGTATAGTTCACCCCTCCACTTT	CAWSAGVVYSSPLHF	-	TRBV30	TRBJ1-6	-
TGCGCCAGCAGCCTGAGTGGCGCCAAAGCCTACGAGCAGTACTTC	CASSLSGAKAYEQYF	-	TRBV5-1	TRBJ2-7	once
TGTGCCAGCAGCTTAGCGGGAGGCCGGGAGACCCAGTACTTC	CASSLAGGRETQYF	-	TRBV7-2	TRBJ2-5	-
TGTGCCAGCAGCGTAGGCATGAACACCGGGGAGCTGTTTTTT	CASSVGMNTGELFF	-	TRBV9	TRBJ2-2	-
TGTGCCAGCAGCTGGTCTAGCGGGAGCTCCTACAATGAGCAGTTCTTC	CASSWSSGSSYNEQFF	TRBD2	TRBV7-3	TRBJ2-1	-
TGTGCCATCAGCCAACATACAGGGAACACTGAAGCTTTCTTT	CAISQHTGNTEAFF	-	TRBV6-5	TRBJ1-1	once
TGTGCCAGCAGCTCAGTGGGACAGCGCAATCAGCCCCAGCATTTT	CASSSVGQRNQPQHF	TRBD1	TRBV7-8	TRBJ1-5	-
TGTGCCAGCAGCTTGTTCGGGGGGACCGATCAGCCCCAGCATTTT	CASSLFGGTDQPQHF	-	TRBV5-6	TRBJ1-5	-
TGTGCCAGCAGCCAAGGGGGCGCTGGGGAAAAACTGTTTTTT	CASSQGGAGEKLFF	TRBD1	TRBV7-3	TRBJ1-4	-
TGCAGCGTTGTTGAGGGACTAAATAGCAATCAGCCCCAGCATTTT	CSVVEGLNSNQPQHF	-	TRBV29-1	TRBJ1-5	-
TGTGCCAGCACCCAAGAAGATGAGCAGTTCTTC	CASTQEDEQFF	-	TRBV2	TRBJ2-1	few
TGTGCCAGCAGCGTAGGGATGAGTTCGGGGAAGTACATTCAGTACTTC	CASSVGMSSGKYIQYF	-	TRBV9	TRBJ2-4	once
TGTGCCAGCAGCTTAAAACCGGGACTAGCGGCCACTGGGCAGTTCTTC	CASSLKPGLAATGQFF	TRBD2	TRBV7-3	TRBJ2-1	-
TGTGCCTGGAGTCCTTACCAGAACACTGAAGCTTTCTTT	CAWSPYQNTEAFF	-	TRBV30	TRBJ1-1	-
TGTGCCAGCAGCTTCAGTGGAAACCAAGAGACCCAGTACTTC	CASSFSGNQETQYF	-	TRBV7-9	TRBJ2-5	-
TGTGCCAGCAGTTTCTCTCGCGCGAGGGGAAGCAATCAGCCCCAGCATTTT	CASSFSRARGSNQPQHF	-	TRBV27	TRBJ1-5	-
TGTGCCAGCAGTTTCCGGCCCGCTGCAGGAAACACCATATATTTT	CASSFRPAAGNTIYF	-	TRBV27	TRBJ1-3	-
TGTGCCAGCAGTCGAACGGTGGGGATAACCCAGTACTTC	CASSRTVGITQYF	-	TRBV7-2	TRBJ2-5	-
TGTGCCAGCTCACATAGTTATCTGACCGGGACAGACTTATCCTACGAGCAGTACTTC	CASSHSYLTGTDLSYEQYF	TRBD1	TRBV18	TRBJ2-7	-
TGTGCCAGCAGCTCGGGGACAGGTGAAGAGACCCAGTACTTC	CASSSGTGEETQYF	TRBD1	TRBV5-5	TRBJ2-5	many
TGTGCCAGCAGTACCGACAGGGCTCAGCCCCAGCATTTT	CASSTDRAQPQHF	TRBD1	TRBV6-5	TRBJ1-5	-